One sample yielded the 12 T cell receptor beta chains listed below, sequenced in a study of cytomegalovirus exposure and HLA in healthy donors (dated by TCRdb to about 2017). The receptor library was made with the immunoSEQ multiplex PCR assay. A mixture of 60 forward primers for TCR Vbeta segments and 13 reverse primers for TCR Jbeta segments was used in the multiplex PCR. The clones in this table, taken by TCRdb from immuneACCESS, are in-frame only. Not every clone is retained; where verified, under half of the shortfall comes from an unresolved V gene, and the cause of the rest is unknown. Counted in this sample were 150,000 to 200,000 clones; approximately 85% of them appeared once. Together, the top ten hold less than 2.5% of the sample. The sequenced material came from PBMCs. These receptors were obtained from a woman aged 45-65 years in good health and CMV-seronegative.

The CDR3 here is CASSVLEGGPNEQFF. The CDR3 DNA is TGTGCCAGCAGCGTTTTGGAGGGAGGGCCTAATGAGCAGTTCTTC. The gene calls are TRBV9 and TRBJ2-1; 7 bases map to TRBD2. The CDR3 has 15 residues. Germline lookup yields CDR1 SGDLS and CDR2 YYNGEE. The junction had 9 bases not matched to a gene; V was cut back by 2 bases and J by 7 bases.

The chain is built from TRBV7-6 and TRBJ2-5, with a possible D match to TRBD1 (6 bases). The CDR3 has 13 amino acids. The germline gives CDR1 SGHVS, CDR2 FNYEAQ. Trimming cost V 7 bases and J 4 bases, with 13 bases left between them. In nucleotides, the CDR3 is TGTGCCAGCACTCCAGGGGAAGCAGAGACCCAGTACTTC. Protein product: CASTPGEAETQYF. The full variable domain, its missing parts supplied by reference TRBV7-6 and TRBJ2-5, is GAGVSQSPRYKVTKRGQDVALRCDPISGHVSLYWYRQALGQGPEFLTYFNYEAQQDKSGLPNDRFSAERPEGSISTLTIQRTEQRDSAMYRCASTPGEAETQYFGPGTRLLVL.

The rearrangement links TRBV4-3 to TRBJ2-1, with TRBD2 matching 10 bases. Germline V gene sequence: CDR1 LGHNA, CDR2 YSLEER. The CDR3 totals 17 residues. Trimming at V came to 3 bases and at J to 0 bases, leaving 5 bases not matched to a gene. CDR3 DNA sequence: TGCGCCAGCAGCCACGCGAGCGGGAGGGACTCCTACAATGAGCAGTTCTTC. Its protein product is CASSHASGRDSYNEQFF.

The V and J genes are TRBV11-2 and TRBJ2-1; the D gene is possibly TRBD2 (6 bases). The V gene's germline CDR1 is SGHAT and CDR2 FQNNGV. V was clipped by 5 bases and J by 10 bases, with 21 bases between them. The CDR3 runs 15 residues. The CDR3 reads CASSKSTQGLGEQFF. CDR3 DNA: TGTGCCAGCAGCAAATCAACGCAGGGACTCGGCGAGCAGTTCTTC.

The chain recombines TRBV25-1 with TRBJ2-3, with TRBD2 identical over 8 bases. Germline CDR1 is MGHDK and CDR2 is SYGVNS. There are 16 residues in the CDR3. V was clipped by 4 bases and J by 0 bases; unmatched bases: 6. CDR3 nucleotide sequence: TGTGCCAGCAGTGGCCCCCGGGAGGGTAGCACAGATACGCAGTATTTT. It is translated as CASSGPREGSTDTQYF.

This sequence joins TRBV7-8 and TRBJ1-1; 12 nucleotides line up with TRBD1. The CDR3 sequence is 15 residues long. V lost 5 bases, J lost 5 bases, and 6 bases stayed unmatched. Germline assignment: CDR1 SGHVS and CDR2 FQNEAQ. The CDR3 reads CASSLPGQGATEAFF. Written as DNA, the CDR3 is TGTGCCAGCAGCCTACCGGGACAGGGGGCTACTGAAGCTTTCTTT.

This clone was seen a handful of times. The chain couples TRBV5-1 to TRBJ1-1; D not resolved. In germline, CDR1 is SGHRS, CDR2 YFSETQ. This CDR3 comprises 13 residues. The germline V and J ends were trimmed by 0 bases and 0 bases, with 3 bases remaining between them. CDR3 residues: CASSLGVNTEAFF. The CDR3 DNA reads TGCGCCAGCAGCTTGGGCGTGAACACTGAAGCTTTCTTT. The variable domain in full, completed from reference TRBV5-1 and TRBJ1-1, reads KAGVTQTPRYLIKTRGQQVTLSCSPISGHRSVSWYQQTPGQGLQFLFEYFSETQRNKGNFPGRFSGRQFSNSRSEMNVSTLELGDSALYLCASSLGVNTEAFFGQGTRLTVV.

The chain uses TRBV27 and TRBJ2-5; D perhaps matches TRBD2 (6 bases). The J call may be mistaken, given a closer DNA end match to TRBJ2-7. The CDR3 is 20 amino acids. CDR1 is MNHEY, CDR2 SMNVEV, per germline (reference sequence). Written as DNA, the CDR3 is TGTGCCAGTAAGGAGGTCGGAAGCGGGCCGAGCCGGAGAGTCGTTTACGAGCAGTACTTC. It is translated as CASKEVGSGPSRRVVYEQYF.

The rearrangement joins TRBV6-1 to TRBJ2-7; D not resolved. CDR3 length equals 13 residues. Trimming stripped 2 bases from V and 2 bases from J, with 7 bases between. Per germline, CDR1 MNHNS and CDR2 SASEGT. Here the CDR3 DNA reads TGTGCCAGCAGTGAAAAGGAGACCTACGAGCAGTACTTC. It is translated as CASSEKETYEQYF.

This chain uses TRBV28 with TRBJ2-7, with D maybe TRBD2 (5 bases). V lost 5 bases, J lost 5 bases, and 16 bases lay in between. CDR1 MDHEN and CDR2 SYDVKM come from the germline V gene. This CDR3 contains 14 residues. In DNA, the CDR3 is TGTGCCAGCAGTCCTAGGATTGGAGGTCACGAGCAGTACTTC. Amino acids: CASSPRIGGHEQYF.

Comment on this clone: One junction end does not reproduce the germline sequence, and a read error may be involved. Additional DNA sequences in this sample encode the identical CDR3. This rearrangement joins TRBV27 to TRBJ2-7, with D tentatively TRBD2 (6 bases). CDR3 size: 14 residues. CDR1 is MNHEY and CDR2 is SMNVEV in the germline V gene (reference sequence). CDR3 in DNA: TGTGCCAGCAGCTTATCGTCAGGAGGGTACGAGCAGTACTTC. Protein product: CASSLSSGGYEQYF.

The V call is TRBV5-1, the J call TRBJ2-7; 8 bases fit TRBD1. The CDR3 has 14 residues. Germline values: CDR1 SGHRS, CDR2 YFSETQ. The J segment lost 12 bases and the V segment lost 5 bases, leaving 16 bases of the junction unmatched. The CDR3 DNA reads TGCGCCAGCAGACCCAACCCAGGGGGCGCGACGGGGTACTTC. As protein: CASRPNPGGATGYF.